A selection of T cell receptor beta chains follows, all from one sample in a study of CD8+ T cells in alopecia areata. Libraries were prepared by immunoSEQ multiplex PCR; TCRdb keeps only in-frame clonotypes and omits some of them. The sample has around 190,000 clones, 64% seen once. The sample in question was CD4+ T cells sorted from blood, obtained at week 4, from a patient treated with tofacitinib. The receptors were sampled from a human donor with alopecia areata. The CDR3 runs from the conserved cysteine through the conserved F or W. D genes are given only for firm matches. Where a row states a size, it is once, few, many or the class of an expanded clone; other rows omit it.

cdr3_nt: TGTGCCAGCAACCTACAGGGTTCACTCTCCCCAGAGACCCAGTACTTC
cdr3_aa: CASNLQGSLSPETQYF
j_call: TRBJ2-5
v_call: TRBV7-2
clone_size: few
d_call: NA

cdr3_nt: TGTGCCAGTAGCGGGACAGGGTATAATCAGCCCCAGCATTTT
cdr3_aa: CASSGTGYNQPQHF
j_call: TRBJ1-5
v_call: TRBV19
clone_size: NA
d_call: TRBD1

cdr3_nt: TGTGCCAGCAAGGGTTTGGGGACTGAAGCTTTCTTT
cdr3_aa: CASKGLGTEAFF
j_call: TRBJ1-1
v_call: TRBV6-5
clone_size: NA
d_call: NA

cdr3_nt: TGTGCCTGGAGGCTGACAAGTGGAAACACCATATATTTT
cdr3_aa: CAWRLTSGNTIYF
j_call: TRBJ1-3
v_call: TRBV30
clone_size: NA
d_call: NA

cdr3_nt: TGTGCCAGCAGACTTGGACAGGGGGGGTCCTTTGAGCAGTACTTC
cdr3_aa: CASRLGQGGSFEQYF
j_call: TRBJ2-7
v_call: TRBV6-5
clone_size: NA
d_call: TRBD1

cdr3_nt: TGTGCCAGCAGGAAACAGGGGAGGCAAGAGACCCAGTACTTC
cdr3_aa: CASRKQGRQETQYF
j_call: TRBJ2-5
v_call: TRBV6-5
clone_size: few
d_call: NA

cdr3_nt: TGTGCCAGCAGGGATAGTGGGGGCCCAAACACCGGGGAGCTGTTTTTT
cdr3_aa: CASRDSGGPNTGELFF
j_call: TRBJ2-2
v_call: TRBV6-6
clone_size: NA
d_call: NA

cdr3_nt: TGTGCCAGCAGCTTCTTCATCGGGGAGCTGTTTTTT
cdr3_aa: CASSFFIGELFF
j_call: TRBJ2-2
v_call: TRBV7-2
clone_size: NA
d_call: NA

cdr3_nt: TGTGCCAGCAGCGTTAACAGGTTGAACACTGAAGCTTTCTTT
cdr3_aa: CASSVNRLNTEAFF
j_call: TRBJ1-1
v_call: TRBV11-1
clone_size: NA
d_call: NA

cdr3_nt: TGTGCCAGCAGCTCGCTCTCCTACGAGCAGTACTTC
cdr3_aa: CASSSLSYEQYF
j_call: TRBJ2-7
v_call: TRBV7-2
clone_size: NA
d_call: NA

cdr3_nt: TGCGCCAGCAGTCAATCGGGGCAGGGAGAGGCGAACACCGGGGAGCTGTTTTTT
cdr3_aa: CASSQSGQGEANTGELFF
j_call: TRBJ2-2
v_call: TRBV23-1
clone_size: few
d_call: NA

cdr3_nt: TGCAGCGTTGAGGGGGGTAGCAGGGGAAAGTTCTTC
cdr3_aa: CSVEGGSRGKFF
j_call: TRBJ2-1
v_call: TRBV29-1
clone_size: few
d_call: NA

cdr3_nt: TGTGCCACCACAGGTACAGGGGCATCGGAAGCTTTCTTT
cdr3_aa: CATTGTGASEAFF
j_call: TRBJ1-1
v_call: TRBV10-3
clone_size: NA
d_call: TRBD1

cdr3_nt: TGTGCCAGCAGCCAAGAGGGAGGAGGCAATCAGCCCCAGCATTTT
cdr3_aa: CASSQEGGGNQPQHF
j_call: TRBJ1-5
v_call: TRBV4-2
clone_size: NA
d_call: NA

cdr3_nt: TGCCGGTGGAACAGAATGAAAGTGGTGACTGGAGAGACCCAGTACTTC
cdr3_aa: CRWNRMKVVTGETQYF
j_call: TRBJ2-5
v_call: TRBV7-7
clone_size: NA
d_call: NA

cdr3_nt: TGCGCCAGCAGCTTGGGTGGTACGAACACTGAAGCTTTCTTT
cdr3_aa: CASSLGGTNTEAFF
j_call: TRBJ1-1
v_call: TRBV5-1
clone_size: NA
d_call: NA

cdr3_nt: TGCAGCGCTTACAGTTTTGGATATGGCTACACCTTC
cdr3_aa: CSAYSFGYGYTF
j_call: TRBJ1-2
v_call: TRBV29-1
clone_size: NA
d_call: NA

cdr3_nt: TGCGCCAGCAGCGAACCCAGGGGGGAGCTGTTTTTT
cdr3_aa: CASSEPRGELFF
j_call: TRBJ2-2
v_call: TRBV5-1
clone_size: few
d_call: NA

cdr3_nt: TGTGCCAGCAGCCCCGGGACTAGCGGGGGGCTGGCTGCCGGGGAGCTGTTTTTT
cdr3_aa: CASSPGTSGGLAAGELFF
j_call: TRBJ2-2
v_call: TRBV7-9
clone_size: NA
d_call: TRBD2

cdr3_nt: TGCAGCGTTGGGGAGGGAACAAGGACCGGGGAGCTGTTTTTT
cdr3_aa: CSVGEGTRTGELFF
j_call: TRBJ2-2
v_call: TRBV29-1
clone_size: NA
d_call: TRBD2

cdr3_nt: TGTGCCAGCAGTTCCCGGTCAGGGTCGAACACCGGGGAGCTGTTTTTT
cdr3_aa: CASSSRSGSNTGELFF
j_call: TRBJ2-2
v_call: TRBV27
clone_size: NA
d_call: NA

cdr3_nt: TGTGCCAGCAGCTTAGACCAATACGCGCAGTATTTT
cdr3_aa: CASSLDQYAQYF
j_call: TRBJ2-3
v_call: TRBV11-2
clone_size: NA
d_call: NA

cdr3_nt: TGTGCCACCCAATATCATACCGAGCAGTACTTC
cdr3_aa: CATQYHTEQYF
j_call: TRBJ2-7
v_call: TRBV2
clone_size: NA
d_call: NA

cdr3_nt: TGTGCCAGCAGCCAAGAACTCCCAGGACAGGGGTACGAGCAGTACTTC
cdr3_aa: CASSQELPGQGYEQYF
j_call: TRBJ2-7
v_call: TRBV4-2
clone_size: few
d_call: TRBD1

cdr3_nt: TGTGCCAGCAGCCCCCGACAGCGTTACTACGAGCAGTACTTC
cdr3_aa: CASSPRQRYYEQYF
j_call: TRBJ2-7
v_call: TRBV7-2
clone_size: few
d_call: NA

cdr3_nt: TGCGCCAGCAGGCTAGCGGGGGGACACCTATACGAGCAGTACTTC
cdr3_aa: CASRLAGGHLYEQYF
j_call: TRBJ2-7
v_call: TRBV23-1
clone_size: NA
d_call: TRBD2

cdr3_nt: TGCAGCGTTGCCGGTTCAGGGTGGGGCAAAAACATTCAGTACTTC
cdr3_aa: CSVAGSGWGKNIQYF
j_call: TRBJ2-4
v_call: TRBV29-1
clone_size: NA
d_call: NA

cdr3_nt: TGTGCCAGCTCACCCGCGGCGGGGGGTGGCCAAGAGACCCAGTACTTC
cdr3_aa: CASSPAAGGGQETQYF
j_call: TRBJ2-5
v_call: TRBV18
clone_size: few
d_call: TRBD2

cdr3_nt: TGTGCCAGCAGCTTGCAGATGAACACTGAAGCTTTCTTT
cdr3_aa: CASSLQMNTEAFF
j_call: TRBJ1-1
v_call: TRBV7-9
clone_size: NA
d_call: NA

cdr3_nt: TGCAGCGCCCAAAGGGGGGACGGCACAGATACGCAGTATTTT
cdr3_aa: CSAQRGDGTDTQYF
j_call: TRBJ2-3
v_call: TRBV29-1
clone_size: NA
d_call: NA